A single sample is the source of the 14 T cell receptor beta chains below, sequenced in a study of T cell responses to AZD1222 COVID-19 vaccine (dated by TCRdb to about 2021). In the paper's terms, the time point label means: baseline before first vaccination. The library relied on the immunoSEQ multiplex PCR assay. The table comes from immuneACCESS by way of TCRdb, which keeps in-frame sequences with V and J called. Part of the clones is missing from these tables; in studies checked, under half for an unresolved V gene and the rest for unknown reasons. The sample table records over 100,000 clones; less than 90% of these occur just once. The top ten hold 2.4% of the sample. Here the sequenced sample was peripheral blood, taken on day 0 of AZD1222 vaccination. These receptors came from an adult in good health.

The chain combines TRBV24-1 with TRBJ2-3; 7 bases map to TRBD2. The CDR3 has 15 amino acids. The J segment lost 6 bases and the V segment lost 9 bases, leaving 14 bases of the junction unmatched. Looked up from germline, CDR1 is KGHDR and CDR2 is SFDVKD. The CDR3 loop is CATAAGAGRWDTQYF. The CDR3 nucleotides read TGTGCCACCGCTGCGGGAGCGGGGAGATGGGATACGCAGTATTTT.

The chain carries TRBV3-1 (or the pseudogene TRBV3-2) and TRBJ2-1; D gene unclear. Germline CDR1 and CDR2: LGHDT and YNNKEL (reference sequence). V lost 3 bases to trimming and J lost 8 bases, with 20 bases between them. The CDR3 is 16 amino acids. The CDR3 bases are TGTGCCAGCAGCCAGATGCGTCCCCCCGGAAATCATGAGCAGTTCTTC. Amino acids: CASSQMRPPGNHEQFF.

The V call is TRBV6-5, the J call TRBJ1-4; D is unresolved. The CDR3 is made up of 14 amino acids. Germline V CDR1 and CDR2: MNHEY, SVGAGI. Trimming left V 4 bases short and J 3 bases short, with 9 bases between. CDR3 nucleotide sequence: TGTGCCAGCAGTTCCGGGCAGTCTAATGAAAAACTGTTTTTT. Its translation: CASSSGQSNEKLFF.

The chain carries TRBV28 and TRBJ2-7; D is perhaps TRBD1 (8 bases). The CDR3 has 14 amino acids. Germline V gives CDR1 MDHEN, CDR2 SYDVKM. V lost 3 bases to trimming and J lost 6 bases, with 15 bases between them. The CDR3 coding sequence is TGTGCCAGCAGTTTCTACAGGGGGGGGAGCGAGCAGTACTTC. It yields the protein CASSFYRGGSEQYF.

This chain connects TRBV2 to TRBJ2-7; perhaps TRBD2 as D (5 bases). CDR1 and CDR2 from the germline V gene are SNHLY and FYNNEI. V lost 7 bases to trimming and J lost 2 bases, with 9 bases between them. This CDR3 has 12 amino acids. The CDR3 DNA reads TGTGCCAGCACAACCGGGGCCTACGAGCAGTACTTC. Translating it yields CASTTGAYEQYF.

The chain is built from TRBV3-1 (or the pseudogene TRBV3-2) and TRBJ1-6; D not resolved. Germline V gene data show CDR1 as LGHDT and CDR2 as YNNKEL (reference sequence). The CDR3 covers 16 residues. The V end lost 3 bases, the J end lost 0 bases, and 9 bases lay between the germline ends. The CDR3 DNA reads as TGTGCCAGCAGCCACAGACCGAGCTCCTATAATTCACCCCTCCACTTT. The encoded protein is CASSHRPSSYNSPLHF.

This sequence joins TRBV11-2 and TRBJ1-4, with 7 bases aligning to TRBD1. CDR1 SGHAT and CDR2 FQNNGV come from the germline V gene. CDR3 length: 15 residues. With V trimmed by 5 bases and J by 10 bases, 13 bases remained unmatched. CDR3 nucleotides: TGTGCCAGCAGCCCAGGGGGGACAGCTATCGGAAAACTGTTTTTT. Amino acids: CASSPGGTAIGKLFF.

The chain employs TRBV3-1 (or the pseudogene TRBV3-2) and TRBJ1-1; no clear D. Trimming took 0 bases from V and 1 from J, leaving 18 bases between them. CDR1 and CDR2 from the germline V gene are LGHDT and YNNKEL (reference sequence). CDR3 size: 18 residues. The chain's CDR3 is CASSQDRRRHRGNTEAFF. CDR3 coding DNA: TGTGCCAGCAGCCAAGATCGGAGGAGGCACCGGGGGAACACTGAAGCTTTCTTT.

The chain joins TRBV12-3 or TRBV12-4 to TRBJ2-2, with D hard to call. V was cut by 6 bases and J by 10 bases, with 9 bases left in between. This CDR3 is built from 11 residues. The CDR3 sequence: CASSRRTELFF. The CDR3 nucleotides read TGTGCCAGCAGCAGACGGACGGAGCTGTTTTTT.

To note about this clone: This CDR3 is also generated by other DNA sequences in the sample. The genes are TRBV9 and TRBJ2-7, with D possibly called TRBD1 or TRBD2 (6 bases each). The V gene's germline CDR1 is SGDLS and CDR2 YYNGEE. V was clipped by 0 bases and J by 3 bases, with 10 bases between them. The CDR3 is 14 amino acids. CDR3 sequence: CASSVAEGGYEQYF. In nucleotides, the CDR3 is TGTGCCAGCAGCGTAGCTGAGGGGGGCTACGAGCAGTACTTC.

The chain recombines TRBV7-9 with TRBJ2-7; D is perhaps TRBD1 or TRBD2 (5 bases each). The CDR3 is 14 residues long. Trimming pared 1 base from V and 6 bases from J, leaving 13 bases between. Germline lookup yields CDR1 SEHNR and CDR2 FQNEAQ (reference sequence). CDR3 sequence reads: CASSLGDERGEQYF. The DNA of the CDR3 is TGTGCCAGCAGCTTAGGGGACGAACGGGGCGAGCAGTACTTC.

The V call is TRBV28, the J call TRBJ1-1, with unresolved D. This CDR3 has 13 amino acids. CDR1 MDHEN and CDR2 SYDVKM come from the germline V gene. V shed 7 bases and J shed 1 base, with 10 bases lying between them. CDR3 protein: CASIGRTNTEAFF. The CDR3 bases are TGTGCCAGCATAGGCAGGACGAACACTGAAGCTTTCTTT.

The chain joins TRBV27 to TRBJ2-3, with 11 bases matching TRBD1. This CDR3 is 15 amino acids long. Germline-derived CDR1 and CDR2 are MNHEY and SMNVEV (reference sequence). The J segment lost 6 bases and the V segment lost 5 bases, leaving 7 bases of the junction unmatched. The CDR3 sequence: CASSPRDRGTDTQYF. The CDR3 region has the DNA TGTGCCAGCAGTCCCCGGGACAGGGGGACTGATACGCAGTATTTT.

As DNA, the CDR3 is TGTGCCAGCAGTTATGGAGGCCTTCCCAGCACAGGGTACTTC. Its translation is CASSYGGLPSTGYF. The chain recombines TRBV6-6 with TRBJ2-7; D is tentatively TRBD1 or TRBD2 (5 bases each). Trimming pared 3 bases from V and 12 bases from J, leaving 21 bases between. CDR1 is MNHNY, CDR2 SVGAGI, per germline (reference sequence). This CDR3 has 14 amino acids.